These 22 T cell receptor beta chains were all obtained from the same sample, sequenced in a study of T cell repertoires in cytomegalovirus infection. TCRdb reanalysed the reads using MiXCR and keeps one entry per CDR3 protein. This sample carries over 95,000 distinct CDR3 sequences, about 30% of them seen once, and the ten largest clones take 40% to 45%. These TCRs are of unknown antigen specificity. The specimen comprised CD8+ T cells from cultured PBMCs, sampled from culture after CMV antigen stimulation. The receptors were gathered from a human donor in good health (CMV status not recorded). Some clones in this sample may be carry-over from other donors' samples.

This clonotype was detected many times. V usage is TRBV4-3 and J usage is TRBJ1-4; D gene ambiguous. The ends were cut back, 0 bases at V and 0 bases at J, with 8 bases in the middle. From germline, CDR1 is LGHNA and CDR2 YSLEER. The CDR3 is 16 residues long. The CDR3 DNA follows: TGCGCCAGCAGCCAAGATTACGGGTCAACTAATGAAAAACTGTTTTTT. Translation gives CASSQDYGSTNEKLFF.

CDR3 in amino acids: CASSQDREQYF. The CDR3 region has the DNA TGTGCCAGCAGCCAAGACAGAGAGCAGTACTTC. The chain uses TRBV5-6 and TRBJ2-7; TRBD1 is a possible D gene (5 bases). The CDR3 has 11 residues. V was cut by 4 bases and J by 7 bases, with 9 bases left in between. Germline V gene lookup returns CDR1 SGHDT and CDR2 YYEEEE. The full variable domain, its missing parts supplied by reference TRBV5-6 and TRBJ2-7, is DAGVTQSPTHLIKTRGQQVTLRCSPKSGHDTVSWYQQALGQGPQFIFQYYEEEERQRGNFPDRFSGHQFPNYSSELNVNALLLGDSALYLCASSQDREQYFGPGTRLTVT.

V usage is TRBV4-1 and J usage is TRBJ1-5; D is uncertain. In germline, CDR1 is MGHRA, CDR2 YSYEKL. This CDR3 is 16 amino acids long. The germline V and J ends were trimmed by 1 base and 3 bases, with 13 bases remaining between them. This CDR3 reads CASSQAGLGNNQPQHF. CDR3 DNA sequence: TGCGCCAGCAGCCAAGCAGGATTGGGAAACAATCAGCCCCAGCATTTT.

This chain uses TRBV6-8 with TRBJ2-1, with a weak D call TRBD1 (5 bases). This CDR3 spans 18 amino acids. With 6 bases removed from V and 6 bases from J, the gap between germline ends came to 27 bases. Germline CDR1 is MNHGY and CDR2 is SAAAGT. This chain's CDR3 is CASSAHPGPPREVNEQFF. In DNA, the CDR3 is TGTGCCAGCAGCGCGCACCCAGGGCCCCCTCGAGAAGTCAATGAGCAGTTCTTC.

The V and J genes are TRBV13 and TRBJ2-7; TRBD2 matches 8 bases. This CDR3 comprises 16 residues. J gave up 2 bases and V 2 bases, and 8 bases lay outside the gene matches. The V gene's germline CDR1 is PRHDT and CDR2 FYEKMQ (reference sequence). In DNA, the CDR3 is TGTGCCAGCAGCTTAAGGGGACGGGGGGGGACCTACGAGCAGTACTTC. Translated, it gives CASSLRGRGGTYEQYF.

There are a few counts of this clonotype. The V gene is TRBV4-2, the J gene TRBJ2-3; D perhaps matches TRBD2 (6 bases). Germline CDR1 LGHNA, CDR2 YNFKEQ. This CDR3 has 16 residues. The germline V and J ends were trimmed by 4 bases and 4 bases, with 18 bases remaining between them. The CDR3 loop reads CASSPLPGGTPDTQYF. CDR3 nucleotides: TGTGCCAGCAGCCCCCTCCCAGGAGGGACCCCAGATACGCAGTATTTT.

The gene calls are TRBV20-1 and TRBJ1-5; D ambiguous. The V gene lost 5 bases and the J gene lost 0 bases, with 8 bases spanning the gap. The germline V gene has CDR1 DFQATT and CDR2 SNEGSKA (reference sequence). The CDR3 is 13 residues long. The CDR3 loop reads CSALTFSNQPQHF. CDR3 in DNA: TGCAGTGCTCTTACATTTAGCAATCAGCCCCAGCATTTT.

This clonotype was seen a few times. The gene calls are TRBV7-9 and TRBJ1-4, with D possibly TRBD1 on 6 matching bases. CDR3 size: 14 residues. V lost 1 base and J 7 bases, leaving 10 bases between the germline ends. Germline CDR1 is SEHNR and CDR2 is FQNEAQ (reference sequence). CDR3 bases: TGTGCCAGCAGCTTAGTGCAGGGGAGTGAAAAACTGTTTTTT. Translated, it gives CASSLVQGSEKLFF.

This clonotype showed up just a few times. This rearrangement joins TRBV27 to TRBJ2-3; no definite D call. Germline CDR1 reads MNHEY; CDR2 reads SMNVEV (reference sequence). The CDR3 length is 13 residues. V was clipped by 7 bases and J by 0 bases, with 8 bases between them. DNA of the CDR3: TGTGCCAGCAAACATACGAGCACAGATACGCAGTATTTT. It yields the protein CASKHTSTDTQYF.

Only a few counts were recorded for this clonotype. The gene calls are TRBV7-2 and TRBJ2-1; 16 positions agree with TRBD2. The germline V gene encodes CDR1 SGHTA and CDR2 FQGNSA. Trimming removed 11 bases from V and 9 bases from J; junction bases left unmatched: 13. The CDR3 is 16 residues long. The CDR3, as DNA: TGTGCCGAAACCCTGGGGGGACTAGCGGGGGGGGTTGAGCAGTTCTTC. The encoded protein is CAETLGGLAGGVEQFF.

V and J are TRBV5-5 and TRBJ2-2, with 7 bases identical to TRBD1. Germline lookup yields CDR1 SGHKS and CDR2 YYEKEE (reference sequence). The CDR3 consists of 14 residues. Trimming at V came to 3 bases and at J to 4 bases, leaving 3 bases not matched to a gene. The CDR3, as DNA: TGTGCCAGCAGCTCAGGGGGTATCACCGGGGAGCTGTTTTTT. It translates to CASSSGGITGELFF.

This clonotype has a handful of counts. V and J are TRBV7-6 and TRBJ2-1, with D perhaps matching TRBD1 (7 bases). Trimming removed 3 bases at V and 7 bases at J, with 16 bases between. CDR3 length: 15 amino acids. The germline gives CDR1 SGHVS, CDR2 FNYEAQ. CDR3: CASSFAGGIGNEQFF. CDR3 nucleotides: TGTGCCAGCAGCTTCGCAGGGGGGATCGGGAATGAGCAGTTCTTC.

The chain combines TRBV12-3 or TRBV12-4 with TRBJ1-1; possibly TRBD1 for D (6 bases). V was trimmed by 3 bases and J by 8 bases, leaving 7 bases between them. The CDR3 is 11 residues long. CDR3 residues: CASSFDREAFF. The CDR3 DNA follows: TGTGCCAGCAGTTTTGACAGGGAAGCTTTCTTT.

The rearrangement uses TRBV12-3 or TRBV12-4 and TRBJ1-1, with no clear D. Trimming took 0 bases from V and 0 from J, leaving 8 bases between them. This CDR3 contains 15 residues. The CDR3 is CASSLAASMNTEAFF. The CDR3 DNA sequence: TGTGCCAGCAGTTTAGCGGCTTCCATGAACACTGAAGCTTTCTTT.

Here the CDR3 reads CASSPFLQGAEDTQYF. In DNA form, the CDR3 reads TGTGCCAGCTCACCATTTCTACAGGGGGCCGAAGATACGCAGTATTTT. V usage is TRBV18 and J usage is TRBJ2-3; TRBD1 matches at 9 bases. The length of the CDR3 is 16 residues. The ends lost 2 bases at V and 5 bases at J; junction bases unmatched: 8. Germline V gene data show CDR1 as KGHSH and CDR2 as LQKENI.

Of note for this clonotype: One junction end disagrees with the germline gene, perhaps due to a read error. This chain joins TRBV5-1 and TRBJ2-3; maybe TRBD2 (5 bases). CDR3 length equals 14 residues. Germline V gene sequence: CDR1 SGHRS, CDR2 YFSETQ. The CDR3 loop reads CASSTTEVTNTQYF. For the CDR3, the DNA is TGCGCCAGCAGCACGACGGAGGTCACAAATACGCAGTATTTT.

This clonotype turned up a few times. The J gene is TRBJ2-1, the V gene TRBV7-2, with TRBD2 identical over 7 bases. After removal of 1 base from V and 3 bases from J, the junction contained 3 bases not matched to a gene. From germline, CDR1 is SGHTA and CDR2 FQGNSA. The CDR3 length is 15 residues. The CDR3 nucleotides are TGTGCCAGCAGCTTAGGGGCGGGGGACTACAATGAGCAGTTCTTC. Its translation is CASSLGAGDYNEQFF.

The rearrangement links TRBV7-6 to TRBJ2-3, with 9 bases that match TRBD2. J lost 0 bases, V lost 3 bases, and 1 base had no gene match. The length of the CDR3 is 15 residues. Germline CDR1 is SGHVS and CDR2 is FNYEAQ. The CDR3 loop reads CASSLSGGSTDTQYF. The CDR3 DNA reads as TGTGCCAGCAGCTTGAGCGGGGGGAGCACAGATACGCAGTATTTT.

CDR3 in amino acids: CASSYGSEKNIQYF. CDR3 nucleotides: TGTGCCAGCAGTTACGGGTCAGAGAAAAACATTCAGTACTTC. The gene calls are TRBV6-6 and TRBJ2-4; D is uncertain. Germline V gene data show CDR1 as MNHNY and CDR2 as SVGAGI (reference sequence). V was shortened by 2 bases and J by 4 bases, with 9 bases between the two germline ends. The CDR3 is made up of 14 amino acids.

This clonotype appeared a few times. The chain joins TRBV27 to TRBJ1-1; D is unresolved. This CDR3 contains 14 residues. From germline, CDR1 is MNHEY and CDR2 SMNVEV (reference sequence). V gave up 2 bases and J gave up 1 base, with 8 bases separating them. The CDR3 here is CASSLVAQNTEAFF. The DNA of the CDR3 is TGTGCCAGCAGTTTAGTGGCACAGAACACTGAAGCTTTCTTT.

This clonotype occurred many times. CDR3 protein: CASSYMGGAYYGYTF. Here the CDR3 DNA reads TGTGCCAGCAGTTACATGGGGGGCGCTTACTATGGCTACACCTTC. V usage is TRBV6-5 and J usage is TRBJ1-2; D is perhaps TRBD1 (6 bases). CDR1 MNHEY and CDR2 SVGAGI come from the germline V gene. Trimming stripped 2 bases from V and 3 bases from J, with 13 bases between. The CDR3 runs to 15 residues.

J is TRBJ2-1 and V is TRBV18; perhaps TRBD2 as D (7 bases). The V end lost 8 bases, the J end lost 2 bases, and 19 bases lay between the germline ends. CDR3 length equals 16 residues. Germline V gene data show CDR1 as KGHSH and CDR2 as LQKENI. This CDR3 is CASRSGGASTYNEQFF. The CDR3 nucleotides read TGTGCCAGCCGATCTGGGGGGGCTTCAACCTACAATGAGCAGTTCTTC.